These 20 T cell receptor beta chains were all obtained from the same sample, sequenced in a study of blood T cell repertoires in COVID-19. Data came from immunoSEQ multiplex PCR; TCRdb stores just in-frame clones and leaves some out. The sample has about 45,000 clones; around 82% are singletons. The sequenced material came from peripheral blood. These receptors were collected from a woman of 80 years or more with acute or convalescent COVID-19.

This chain uses TRBV19 with TRBJ1-6, with TRBD1 matching over 11 bases. CDR3 size: 16 residues. Germline CDR1 is LNHDA and CDR2 is SQIVND (reference sequence). The V gene end was trimmed by 5 bases and the J gene end by 8 bases; junction bases not matched to a gene: 8. CDR3 nucleotide sequence: TGTGCCAGTAGTGCCGCCGGGACAGGGGGTGATTCACCCCTCCACTTT. Residues: CASSAAGTGGDSPLHF.

The chain carries TRBV20-1 and TRBJ2-1; 7 positions match TRBD1. The V gene end was trimmed by 3 bases and the J gene end by 0 bases; junction bases not matched to a gene: 8. Germline V lookup: CDR1 DFQATT, CDR2 SNEGSKA (reference sequence). This CDR3 has 16 residues. CDR3 loop: CSASSGQKISYNEQFF. The CDR3 DNA reads as TGCAGTGCTAGTTCGGGACAGAAGATCTCCTACAATGAGCAGTTCTTC.

The rearrangement links TRBV24-1 to TRBJ2-1; D may be TRBD2 (6 bases). Germline V gene lookup returns CDR1 KGHDR and CDR2 SFDVKD. V dropped 1 base and J dropped 4 bases, with 13 bases sitting between them. The CDR3 runs to 16 residues. The CDR3 region is CATSDFGGSSYNEQFF. The CDR3 nucleotides read TGTGCCACCAGTGATTTCGGGGGAAGTTCGTACAATGAGCAGTTCTTC.

The chain is built from TRBV5-6 and TRBJ1-3; D might be TRBD1 (6 bases). Germline V lookup: CDR1 SGHDT, CDR2 YYEEEE. V lost 4 bases and J lost 3, with 17 bases in between. The CDR3 has 16 residues. The CDR3 here is CASSPGQGRLGNTIYF. As DNA, the CDR3 is TGTGCCAGCAGCCCGGGCCAGGGGAGACTTGGAAACACCATATATTTT.

The chain carries TRBV7-9 and TRBJ2-7, with D perhaps matching TRBD1 (5 bases). V was clipped by 5 bases and J by 3 bases, with 14 bases between them. CDR3 length equals 14 residues. CDR1 SEHNR and CDR2 FQNEAQ come from the germline V gene (reference sequence). The CDR3 coding sequence is TGTGCCAGCAGCCCCAAGGGGCCAGACTACGAGCAGTACTTC. Translated: CASSPKGPDYEQYF.

The J gene is TRBJ1-4, the V gene TRBV7-8; maybe TRBD1 (5 bases). Trimming stripped 5 bases from V and 4 bases from J, with 17 bases between. CDR1 is SGHVS, CDR2 FQNEAQ, per germline. This CDR3 is 16 amino acids long. The chain's CDR3 is CASSPTDTGYNEKLFF. In nucleotides, the CDR3 is TGTGCCAGCAGCCCCACCGATACAGGATATAATGAAAAACTGTTTTTT.

This clone was seen only a few times. The V gene is TRBV5-1, the J gene TRBJ1-1; D possibly corresponds to TRBD1 (6 bases). This CDR3 spans 14 amino acids. V was cut by 4 bases and J by 1 base, with 11 bases left in between. Germline assignment: CDR1 SGHRS and CDR2 YFSETQ. The DNA of the CDR3 is TGCGCCAGCAGCGTCCTGACAGGGAACACTGAAGCTTTCTTT. Its translation is CASSVLTGNTEAFF.

As DNA, the CDR3 is TGTGCCAGCAAGAGCCCCCTTAATCAGGGTCGGTACGAGCAGTACTTC. This encodes CASKSPLNQGRYEQYF. The chain is built from TRBV2 and TRBJ2-7; TRBD1 is a possible D gene (5 bases). The germline V and J ends were trimmed by 7 bases and 4 bases, with 23 bases remaining between them. The CDR3 contains 16 residues. The V gene's germline CDR1 is SNHLY and CDR2 FYNNEI.

This chain uses TRBV29-1 with TRBJ1-2, with D perhaps matching TRBD1 (6 bases). The V and J ends lost 5 bases and 6 bases respectively, with 10 bases between them. CDR1 is SQVTM and CDR2 is ANQGSEA in the germline V gene. There are 11 residues in the CDR3. Here the CDR3 DNA reads TGCAGCGTTTCCTGGACAGATGGCTACACCTTC. It translates to CSVSWTDGYTF.

The V gene is TRBV5-1, the J gene TRBJ2-7; D might be TRBD2 (5 bases). This CDR3 contains 13 residues. Germline assignment: CDR1 SGHRS and CDR2 YFSETQ. Trimming took off 2 bases at V and 6 bases at J, with 12 bases between the two ends. In DNA form, the CDR3 reads TGCGCCAGCAGCTTCGTTGACGGAGGCGAGCAGTACTTC. Its protein is CASSFVDGGEQYF.

This clone has just a few counts. The chain couples TRBV7-9 to TRBJ1-5, with 7 nucleotides matching TRBD1. The V and J ends lost 5 bases and 5 bases, in that order; junction bases with no gene match: 12. CDR1 is SEHNR and CDR2 is FQNEAQ in the germline V gene (reference sequence). This CDR3 is 16 amino acids long. CDR3 amino acids: CASSPKAGTADQPQHF. CDR3 sequence (DNA): TGTGCCAGCAGCCCGAAGGCGGGGACAGCAGATCAGCCCCAGCATTTT.

The V and J genes are TRBV11-2 and TRBJ1-1; the match to TRBD1 covers 7 bases. Germline V gene data show CDR1 as SGHAT and CDR2 as FQNNGV. CDR3 length equals 14 residues. J gave up 1 base and V 4 bases, and 3 bases lay outside the gene matches. The chain's CDR3 is CASSSDRTNTEAFF. The CDR3 nucleotides read TGTGCCAGCAGCTCGGACAGGACGAACACTGAAGCTTTCTTT.

To note about this clone: Compared with germline, one end of the junction differs, possibly owing to a read error. The rearrangement links TRBV6-6 to TRBJ2-4; D may be TRBD1 (6 bases). Germline V gene sequence: CDR1 MNHNY, CDR2 SVGAGI (reference sequence). The CDR3 sequence is 13 residues long. CDR3 DNA: TGTGCCAGCAGGGAAAGAAGACAGGCCGAGGGAAATTTC. This translates into CASRERRQAEGNF.

The chain is built from TRBV6-4 and TRBJ2-3; 9 nucleotides line up with TRBD1. Trimming removed 6 bases from V and 5 bases from J; junction bases left unmatched: 21. CDR3 length: 19 amino acids. The germline CDR1 and CDR2 sequences are MRHNA and SNTAGT. This CDR3 is CASSPSLLVDRGFRDTQYF. The CDR3 nucleotides read TGTGCCAGCAGCCCGTCACTTCTTGTGGACAGGGGTTTTCGAGATACGCAGTATTTT.

The V and J genes are TRBV7-8 and TRBJ2-1, with 9 nucleotides matching TRBD2. Germline V gene lookup returns CDR1 SGHVS and CDR2 FQNEAQ. This CDR3 has 15 residues. After removal of 7 bases from V and 6 bases from J, the junction contained 10 bases not matched to a gene. Written as DNA, the CDR3 is TGTGCCAGCATGTGGGCGGGGGGGTTCGGCAATGAGCAGTTCTTC. Translation gives CASMWAGGFGNEQFF. Based on the CDR3 plus reference TRBV7-8 and TRBJ2-1, the full variable domain is GAGVSQSPRYKVAKRGQDVALRCDPISGHVSLFWYQQALGQGPEFLTYFQNEAQLDKSGLPSDRFFAERPEGSVSTLKIQRTQQEDSAVYLCASMWAGGFGNEQFFGPGTRLTVL.

The chain joins TRBV7-8 to TRBJ1-1; TRBD1 aligns across 10 bases. Per germline, CDR1 SGHVS and CDR2 FQNEAQ. V was clipped by 0 bases and J by 2 bases; unmatched bases: 6. The CDR3 sequence is 17 residues long. As DNA, the CDR3 is TGTGCCAGCAGCTTAGCGGGGACAGGGGCGGTAAACACTGAAGCTTTCTTT. It yields the protein CASSLAGTGAVNTEAFF.

The gene calls are TRBV25-1 and TRBJ2-7, with 12 positions matching TRBD1. Unmatched junction bases numbered 5, after V lost 3 bases and J lost 5 bases. Germline V gene sequence: CDR1 MGHDK, CDR2 SYGVNS. The CDR3 runs to 15 residues. As DNA, the CDR3 is TGTGCCAGCAGTGACCGGGACAGGGGGCGCGACGAGCAGTACTTC. It yields the protein CASSDRDRGRDEQYF.

This clone was picked up one time. The chain recombines TRBV5-1 with TRBJ1-5; D is perhaps TRBD1 (6 bases). The length of the CDR3 is 14 residues. V was cut by 0 bases and J by 8 bases, with 12 bases left in between. Germline V gene sequence: CDR1 SGHRS, CDR2 YFSETQ. The CDR3 nucleotides are TGCGCCAGCAGCTTGGGGGGGCGTGAGGAGCCCCAGCATTTT. This codes for CASSLGGREEPQHF.

The chain has TRBV10-3 and TRBJ2-7, with 10 bases identical to TRBD1. Germline assignment: CDR1 ENHRY and CDR2 SYGVKD. The V and J ends lost 9 bases and 1 base, in that order; junction bases with no gene match: 9. CDR3 length: 15 amino acids. CDR3 amino acids: CAIRGTGDGSYEQYF. The CDR3 bases are TGTGCCATTAGGGGGACAGGGGATGGGTCCTACGAGCAGTACTTC.

This clone came up a few times. The chain carries TRBV5-1 and TRBJ1-6, with a possible D match to TRBD1 (6 bases). Trimming cost V 3 bases and J 6 bases, with 10 bases left between them. The length of the CDR3 is 14 residues. Germline assignment: CDR1 SGHRS and CDR2 YFSETQ. The CDR3 loop is CASSYGTPNSPLHF. CDR3 bases: TGCGCCAGCAGCTACGGGACACCTAATTCACCCCTCCACTTT.